Listed below are T cell receptor beta chains from one sample, sequenced in a study of T cell repertoires in aging, cancer and after chemotherapy. MiXCR was run by TCRdb on the multiplex PCR reads, yielding one entry per CDR3 protein. Of approximately 11,000 distinct CDR3 sequences listed, roughly two fifths were seen once; the top ten hold roughly 7.4%. The sample comprised blood. The origin of the receptors is a human donor in good health. The CDR3 runs from the conserved cysteine through the conserved F or W. A D gene is named only where the DNA matches it firmly. The size field is filled for only some rows; it gives once, few, many or a size class.

cdr3_aa | cdr3_nt | j_call | v_call | d_call | clone_size
CASSLSGPGEKLFF | TGTGCCAGCAGCCTTTCGGGACCAGGGGAAAAACTGTTTTTT | TRBJ1-4 | TRBV28 | . | .
CASSLSSSNTEAFF | TGTGCCAGCAGCTTAAGCAGCTCCAACACTGAAGCTTTCTTT | TRBJ1-1 | TRBV7-3 | . | .
CSAYRGKLLAGGTEAFF | TGCAGTGCATACAGGGGGAAGTTGTTGGCCGGCGGTACTGAAGCTTTCTTT | TRBJ1-1 | TRBV20-1 | TRBD1 | .
CSVGGKWGATDTQYF | TGCAGCGTTGGGGGGAAATGGGGGGCCACAGATACGCAGTATTTT | TRBJ2-3 | TRBV29-1 | . | few
CASSPPTDGNTIYF | TGTGCCAGCAGCCCACCGACAGATGGAAACACCATATATTTT | TRBJ1-3 | TRBV7-2 | . | .
CASSTDSLYEQYF | TGTGCCAGCAGTACGGACAGCCTCTACGAGCAGTACTTC | TRBJ2-7 | TRBV12-3/TRBV12-4 | . | .
CASSAKQGNNEQFF | TGTGCCAGCAGCGCGAAACAGGGTAACAATGAGCAGTTCTTC | TRBJ2-1 | TRBV6-5 | . | .
CASTGGHARNTGELFF | TGTGCCAGTACCGGAGGACACGCGAGGAACACCGGGGAGCTGTTTTTT | TRBJ2-2 | TRBV19 | . | .
CASSRPGSTQYF | TGTGCCAGCAGCCGACCAGGGTCGACCCAGTACTTC | TRBJ2-5 | TRBV7-9 | . | few
CASSTGAGTTYGYTF | TGTGCCAGTAGTACTGGGGCAGGGACCACTTATGGCTACACCTTC | TRBJ1-2 | TRBV19 | . | few
CATSKERERTYEQYF | TGTGCCACCAGCAAGGAGCGGGAGAGAACTTACGAGCAGTACTTC | TRBJ2-7 | TRBV15 | TRBD2 | few
CASSPTRSLKGYF | TGTGCCAGCAGCCCAACTAGGAGTCTAAAGGGGTACTTC | TRBJ2-4 | TRBV7-3 | . | few
CASSGLQTTIGGYTF | TGTGCCAGTAGCGGACTCCAGACCACTATCGGTGGCTACACCTTC | TRBJ1-2 | TRBV19 | . | .
CASSLEGDYGYTF | TGTGCCAGCAGCTTGGAAGGGGACTATGGCTACACCTTC | TRBJ1-2 | TRBV6-6 | . | once
CSARFTDDYEQYF | TGCAGTGCTAGATTCACTGACGACTACGAGCAGTACTTC | TRBJ2-7 | TRBV20-1 | . | few
CSARDRGHPEAFF | TGCAGTGCTAGAGACAGGGGGCATCCTGAAGCTTTCTTT | TRBJ1-1 | TRBV20-1 | TRBD1 | .
CASSDRFSGNTIYF | TGTGCCAGTTCGGACAGGTTCTCTGGAAACACCATATATTTT | TRBJ1-3 | TRBV6-1 | TRBD1 | few
CASSFLLAGPYNEQFF | TGTGCCAGCAGCTTCCTACTAGCGGGCCCCTACAATGAGCAGTTCTTC | TRBJ2-1 | TRBV7-2 | TRBD2 | .
CSAGDRGSNQPQHF | TGCAGTGCTGGGGACAGGGGAAGCAATCAGCCCCAGCATTTT | TRBJ1-5 | TRBV20-1 | TRBD1 | .
CASSDRGGYGYTF | TGTGCCAGCAGCGACAGGGGCGGCTATGGCTACACCTTC | TRBJ1-2 | TRBV7-3 | TRBD1 | .
CASSILRAFSYEQYF | TGTGCCAGCAGCATACTACGGGCATTCTCCTACGAGCAGTACTTC | TRBJ2-7 | TRBV28 | . | .
CATSRDGFRNTGAFF | TGTGCCACCAGCAGAGATGGATTTAGGAACACGGGGGCTTTCTTT | TRBJ1-1 | TRBV15 | . | .
CASSEVGNYGYTF | TGTGCCAGCAGTGAGGTGGGGAACTATGGCTACACCTTC | TRBJ1-2 | TRBV6-1 | . | .
CSAQWSYKQYF | TGCAGTGCTCAATGGAGTTACAAGCAGTACTTC | TRBJ2-7 | TRBV20-1 | . | .
CASSWPGAVGNEQFF | TGTGCCAGTAGTTGGCCCGGGGCGGTGGGCAATGAGCAGTTCTTC | TRBJ2-1 | TRBV19 | . | .
CSASNFTRGTYGYTF | TGCAGTGCTAGTAACTTTACGCGCGGGACCTATGGCTACACCTTC | TRBJ1-2 | TRBV20-1 | . | few